The entry below describes one TCR beta chain. Its antigen is not identified. The sample is drawn from a study of OX40 agonist ivuxolimab in advanced cancers. The CDR3 consists of 13 residues. Germline V gene lookup returns CDR1 SGHVS and CDR2 FQNEAQ. Between the trimmed V and J ends, which lost 2 bases and 2 bases, there was a span of 6 bases. The data were produced by immunoSEQ multiplex PCR, yet TCRdb's version contains in-frame clones alone and is incomplete. The sample carries some 140,000 clones, 90% recorded once. The study, taken as a whole, reports: In a subset of nonresponders, normalized T-cell clonal expansion was also low.

The gene calls are TRBV7-8 and TRBJ2-5; D ambiguous. This TCR was recovered from an adult with an advanced solid tumor such as melanoma, head and neck, liver or kidney cancer. Source: CD4+ or CD8+ T cells sorted from blood, taken in a trial of the OX40 agonist ivuxolimab. CDR3 DNA sequence: TGTGCCAGCAGCTTAAGGCAGCAAGAGACCCAGTACTTC. It yields the protein CASSLRQQETQYF.